Shown below are 14 T cell receptor beta chains from a single sample sequenced in a study of T cell clusters in autoimmune cytopenias. Approximately 40,000 genome equivalents of blood DNA were amplified for TRB. TRB rearrangements were amplified by touch-down multiplex PCR with mixed TRB-A/B primers. TCRdb processed the multiplex PCR reads again and assigns one entry to each CDR3 protein, with no DNA. This sample's clone table lists about 5,500 distinct CDR3 sequences. The same data also contributed to another study, on T cell repertoires in aging, cancer and after chemotherapy.

The sample was peripheral blood. These receptors all come from a human donor in good health.

Frequency places this clonotype as medium-sized. V usage is TRBV27 and J usage is TRBJ2-2; the D call of TRBD1 rests on TCRdb alone, since no DNA is present to check it. CDR3 length: 17 amino acids. Germline V gene sequence: CDR1 MNHEY, CDR2 SMNVEV (reference sequence). The chain's CDR3 is CASSNTLGTGISGELFF.

This clonotype is medium-sized by frequency. The rearrangement uses TRBV18 and TRBJ2-2. In germline, CDR1 is KGHSH, CDR2 LQKENI. This CDR3 comprises 15 residues. CDR3 amino acids: CASSLTSQNTGELFF.

The chain couples TRBV7-9 to TRBJ1-1; TCRdb returns TRBD1, unconfirmable since there is no DNA. This CDR3 region has 13 residues. The germline CDR1 and CDR2 sequences are SEHNR and FQNEAQ (reference sequence). The chain's CDR3 is CASREGTNTEAFF.

This clonotype registers medium-sized by frequency. This sequence joins TRBV5-5 and TRBJ1-4; TCRdb gives TRBD1 as the D gene, but with no DNA this cannot be confirmed. The germline gives CDR1 SGHKS, CDR2 YYEKEE (reference sequence). The length of the CDR3 is 15 residues. CDR3 residues: CASSSLEGRGEKLFF.

J is TRBJ2-5 and V is TRBV7-2; TCRdb outputs TRBD1, but without DNA this stays unchecked. This CDR3 is built from 15 residues. In germline, CDR1 is SGHTA, CDR2 FQGNSA. The CDR3 spells CASSLDRGRSETQYF.

The chain couples TRBV28 to TRBJ1-2; lacking DNA, the TRBD1 call made by TCRdb goes unchecked. The CDR3 is 15 residues long. The germline gives CDR1 MDHEN, CDR2 SYDVKM. CDR3 amino acids: CASSPLDRLFYGYTF.

By frequency, this clonotype is medium-sized. The J gene is TRBJ2-6, the V gene TRBV6-1. The CDR3 contains 15 residues. Germline lookup yields CDR1 MNHNS and CDR2 SASEGT. The CDR3 reads CASSEGGSGANVLTF.

The chain has TRBV6-1 and TRBJ1-3. Germline assignment: CDR1 MNHNS and CDR2 SASEGT. The CDR3 covers 13 residues. CDR3 in amino acids: CASQQSSGNTIYF.

This chain links TRBV12-3 or TRBV12-4 with TRBJ2-1; TCRdb calls TRBD2, which cannot be checked without DNA. CDR3 size: 15 residues. The CDR3 reads CASSRGLAGPNEQFF.

This clonotype is medium-sized by frequency. The chain is built from TRBV6-5 and TRBJ2-7; absent DNA, TCRdb's TRBD1 call cannot be checked. The CDR3 totals 16 residues. CDR1 is MNHEY, CDR2 SVGAGI, per germline. The CDR3 protein is CASSPRGGGQYYEQYF.

The chain employs TRBV5-5 and TRBJ2-3; TCRdb's D gene call, TRBD2, goes unchecked for lack of DNA. The CDR3 runs 16 residues. Germline lookup yields CDR1 SGHKS and CDR2 YYEKEE (reference sequence). The CDR3 here is CASSFLAGWGTDTQYF.

This clonotype shows up as medium-sized (0.01 to 0.1%) by frequency. The gene calls are TRBV27 and TRBJ2-1; with no DNA, the TCRdb D assignment of TRBD1 cannot be verified. CDR1 and CDR2 from the germline V gene are MNHEY and SMNVEV (reference sequence). This CDR3 is 15 amino acids long. CDR3 in amino acids: CASTFGTGDQDEQFF.

This clonotype registers medium-sized by frequency. The chain combines TRBV27 with TRBJ2-2; the TCRdb D gene call, TRBD1, has no DNA to confirm it. CDR1 and CDR2 from the germline V gene are MNHEY and SMNVEV (reference sequence). CDR3 length: 12 amino acids. The CDR3 here is CASSRVPGELFF.

The chain links TRBV10-3 to TRBJ2-3; TCRdb's assignment of TRBD2 cannot be checked, as there is no DNA. CDR3 length equals 16 residues. Germline loops: CDR1 ENHRY, CDR2 SYGVKD. The CDR3 protein is CATSPILADFTDTQYF.